The next 20 T cell receptor beta chains were all read from a single sample in a study of vaccination and CD4 T cells after COVID-19. These TCRs' antigens remain unknown. Treatment denoted: approximately 9-day PBMC culture with coronavirus spike peptide pools or control peptides (ViraFEST assay). Sequenced with the Oncomine TCR Beta short-read assay was DNA taken from cultured CD4+ T cells. From the PCR reads, TCRdb called clonotypes with MiXCR, one entry per CDR3 protein. This table has around 20,000 distinct CDR3 sequences, about two fifths appearing once. Sample: CD4+ T cells from blood, cultured in vitro, taken before SARS-CoV-2 vaccination. Source of these receptors: a human donor who had recovered from COVID-19.

The CDR3 loop is CASSLGTVSTEAFF. The CDR3 bases are TGTGCCAGCAGCCTGGGGACAGTCTCCACTGAAGCTTTCTTT. The chain combines TRBV11-2 with TRBJ1-1; 7 bases match TRBD1. Germline V gene lookup returns CDR1 SGHAT and CDR2 FQNNGV. This CDR3 is built from 14 residues. Trimming removed 5 bases from V and 4 bases from J; junction bases left unmatched: 7.

This clonotype occurred once. This rearrangement joins TRBV21-1 to TRBJ2-7; no check of the table's D call, TRBD1, against the DNA was made. TRBV21-1 is shown as a pseudogene. The CDR3 is 18 amino acids. CDR3 region: CASSQPGPGQGPPYEQYF. The CDR3 DNA reads as TGTGCCAGCAGCCAACCGGGGCCGGGACAGGGACCTCCCTACGAGCAGTACTTC.

With regard to this clonotype: Mismatch with germline at one junction end may stem from a read error. The chain links TRBV24-1 to TRBJ2-5, with D unresolved. CDR1 KGHDR and CDR2 SFDVKD come from the germline V gene. The CDR3 loop spans 12 amino acids. Here the CDR3 reads CAASDLGETQYF. CDR3 nucleotide sequence: TGTGCCGCCAGTGACCTTGGGGAGACCCAGTACTTC.

V is TRBV2 and J is TRBJ1-2, with 7 bases that match TRBD1. Germline V gene lookup returns CDR1 SNHLY and CDR2 FYNNEI. This CDR3 spans 13 amino acids. The ends lost 8 bases at V and 0 bases at J; junction bases unmatched: 3. CDR3: CASAGQTNYGYTF. CDR3 bases: TGTGCCAGCGCGGGACAGACTAACTATGGCTACACCTTC. Based on the CDR3 plus reference TRBV2 and TRBJ1-2, the full variable domain is EPEVTQTPSHQVTQMGQEVILRCVPISNHLYFYWYRQILGQKVEFLVSFYNNEISEKSEIFDDQFSVERPDGSNFTLKIRSTKLEDSAMYFCASAGQTNYGYTFGSGTRLTVV.

In its sample, this clonotype was seen a few times. The rearrangement uses TRBV12-3 or TRBV12-4 and TRBJ1-1, with D unresolved. V gave up 6 bases and J gave up 3 bases, with 11 bases separating them. This CDR3 is 13 amino acids long. In DNA, the CDR3 is TGTGCCAGCAGCTACAAGATGGACACTGAAGCTTTCTTT. This translates into CASSYKMDTEAFF.

This chain uses TRBV20-1 with TRBJ2-7, with D tentatively TRBD1 or TRBD2 (6 bases each). The CDR3 contains 14 residues. The V gene's germline CDR1 is DFQATT and CDR2 SNEGSKA (reference sequence). The V end was cut by 5 bases, the J end by 1 base, with 15 bases between. CDR3 region: CSAFQGTRSYEQYF. Here the CDR3 DNA reads TGCAGTGCTTTTCAGGGGACTCGATCCTACGAGCAGTACTTC.

In its sample, this clonotype was seen a few times. In nucleotides, the CDR3 is TGTGCCAGCAGTATTGGACAGGGGCTAGCCAAAAACATTCAGTACTTC. Protein: CASSIGQGLAKNIQYF. The chain joins TRBV6-2 or TRBV6-3 to TRBJ2-4, with 9 bases lining up with TRBD1. CDR1 MNHEY and CDR2 SVGEGT come from the germline V gene. The CDR3 is 16 residues long. The J segment lost 0 bases and the V segment lost 5 bases, leaving 5 bases of the junction unmatched.

This clonotype was counted a few times. The rearrangement joins TRBV20-1 to TRBJ2-3, with D perhaps TRBD2 (6 bases). There are 15 residues in the CDR3. Trimming stripped 6 bases from V and 0 bases from J, with 16 bases between. From germline, CDR1 is DFQATT and CDR2 SNEGSKA (reference sequence). The DNA for the CDR3 is TGCAGTGCCATACTAGCATCCAGGAGCACAGATACGCAGTATTTT. Translated: CSAILASRSTDTQYF.

The rearrangement joins TRBV20-1 to TRBJ1-3, with 10 bases fitting TRBD1. This CDR3 contains 14 residues. Unmatched junction bases numbered 7, after V lost 6 bases and J lost 5 bases. Germline CDR1 is DFQATT and CDR2 is SNEGSKA (reference sequence). The chain's CDR3 is CSAQRQGARNTIYF. The CDR3 DNA reads TGCAGTGCACAGAGACAGGGGGCAAGAAACACCATATATTTT.

This clonotype was counted a few times. The rearrangement joins TRBV5-4 to TRBJ2-5; perhaps TRBD2 as D (7 bases). Trimming removed 4 bases at V and 5 bases at J, with 18 bases between. This CDR3 is 15 amino acids long. In germline, CDR1 is SGHNT, CDR2 YYREEE (reference sequence). The CDR3 sequence: CASSRGGQHEETQYF. The CDR3 DNA sequence: TGTGCCAGCAGCAGGGGGGGCCAACATGAGGAGACCCAGTACTTC.

The rearrangement links TRBV6-1 to TRBJ1-6; D may be TRBD1 (6 bases). This CDR3 is built from 16 residues. V shed 10 bases and J shed 1 base, with 17 bases lying between them. In germline, CDR1 is MNHNS, CDR2 SASEGT. This chain's CDR3 is CATTPRGSSYNSPLHF. CDR3 DNA sequence: TGTGCCACCACCCCCAGGGGTAGTTCCTATAATTCACCCCTCCACTTT.

The rearrangement links TRBV28 to TRBJ1-5; a possible D gene is TRBD1 (5 bases). This CDR3 has 16 amino acids. Germline V gene lookup returns CDR1 MDHEN and CDR2 SYDVKM. V lost 5 bases and J lost 4, with 18 bases in between. The CDR3 is CASSPASDSDNQPQHF. The CDR3 bases are TGTGCCAGCAGTCCAGCCTCCGACAGCGATAATCAGCCCCAGCATTTT.

V usage is TRBV18 and J usage is TRBJ2-6; no reliable D call. Germline V gene data show CDR1 as KGHSH and CDR2 as LQKENI. Trimming pared 6 bases from V and 7 bases from J, leaving 16 bases between. The CDR3 length is 15 residues. This chain's CDR3 is CASSPKSGSANVLTF. The CDR3 DNA reads as TGTGCCAGCTCGCCGAAGTCCGGAAGCGCCAACGTCCTGACTTTC. The full variable domain, rest sourced from reference TRBV18 and TRBJ2-6, is NAGVMQNPRHLVRRRGQEARLRCSPMKGHSHVYWYRQLPEEGLKFMVYLQKENIIDESGMPKERFSAEFPKEGPSILRIQQVVRGDSAAYFCASSPKSGSANVLTFGAGSRLTVL.

This clonotype appeared a few times. The chain recombines TRBV7-3 with TRBJ2-1, with 8 bases aligning to TRBD2. Trimming took 2 bases from V and 10 from J; bases not matched to a gene: 4. Per germline, CDR1 SGHTA and CDR2 FQGTGA. The CDR3 length is 13 residues. The CDR3 reads CASSLGTRNEQFF. CDR3 coding DNA: TGTGCCAGCAGCTTAGGGACTAGGAACGAGCAGTTCTTC.

This rearrangement joins TRBV20-1 to TRBJ2-1, with TRBD1 matching over 8 bases. Unmatched junction bases numbered 5, after V lost 4 bases and J lost 9 bases. The CDR3 runs to 12 residues. The germline CDR1 and CDR2 sequences are DFQATT and SNEGSKA (reference sequence). As DNA, the CDR3 is TGCAGTGCTATCGCGGGACAGGCTGAGCAGTTCTTC. It translates to CSAIAGQAEQFF.

This clonotype was picked up a small number of times. The rearrangement links TRBV7-3 to TRBJ2-3; TRBD1 agrees at 7 bases. CDR1 is SGHTA and CDR2 is FQGTGA in the germline V gene. This CDR3 has 14 amino acids. J lost 4 bases, V lost 5 bases, and 6 bases had no gene match. The CDR3 loop reads CASSPDRLPDTQYF. In nucleotides, the CDR3 is TGTGCCAGCAGCCCGGACAGGCTCCCAGATACGCAGTATTTT. Supplemented by reference TRBV7-3 and TRBJ2-3, the full variable domain reads GAGVSQTPSNKVTEKGKYVELRCDPISGHTALYWYRQSLGQGPEFLIYFQGTGAADDSGLPNDRFFAVRPEGSVSTLKIQRTERGDSAVYLCASSPDRLPDTQYFGPGTRLTVL.

The V and J genes are TRBV7-2 and TRBJ2-1; 13 nucleotides match TRBD2. In germline, CDR1 is SGHTA, CDR2 FQGNSA. This CDR3 contains 15 residues. Unmatched junction bases numbered 3, after V lost 6 bases and J lost 4 bases. In nucleotides, the CDR3 is TGTGCCAGCAGTCTGACTAGCGGGGGGTACAATGAGCAGTTCTTC. It specifies CASSLTSGGYNEQFF.

This clonotype turned up a few times. This chain uses TRBV20-1 with TRBJ1-4; 10 positions agree with TRBD1. Germline loops: CDR1 DFQATT, CDR2 SNEGSKA (reference sequence). J gave up 5 bases and V 6 bases, and 9 bases lay outside the gene matches. The CDR3 length is 15 residues. In DNA, the CDR3 is TGCAGTGCCCGTATACCGGGACAGGGGAATGAAAAACTGTTTTTT. It codes for CSARIPGQGNEKLFF.

This clonotype was found a few times. The CDR3 reads CASSLSGREGANVLTF. In DNA form, the CDR3 reads TGTGCCAGCAGTTTATCTGGGCGGGAGGGGGCCAACGTCCTGACTTTC. This chain links TRBV27 with TRBJ2-6, with TRBD2 matching over 7 bases. Per the germline V gene, CDR1 is MNHEY and CDR2 is SMNVEV (reference sequence). The CDR3 length is 16 residues. V gave up 0 bases and J gave up 4 bases; unmatched junction bases: 3.

The V and J genes are TRBV20-1 and TRBJ1-1; 9 bases are a match to TRBD1. Germline CDR1 DFQATT, CDR2 SNEGSKA (reference sequence). J was trimmed by 4 bases and V by 2 bases; bases with no gene match: 5. CDR3 length equals 14 residues. The CDR3 here is CSARWDREATEAFF. CDR3 nucleotides: TGCAGTGCTAGATGGGACAGGGAGGCCACTGAAGCTTTCTTT.